The rows below give T cell receptor beta chains drawn from one sample of a study of cytotoxic CD8 clonotypes in ibrutinib-treated CLL. Produced via immunoSEQ multiplex PCR; TCRdb's table is partial and in-frame only. Here the sample spans 25,000 to 30,000 clones, 85% being singletons. Sample: PBMCs, taken after 24 months of ibrutinib treatment. These receptors came from a human donor with chronic lymphocytic leukemia. CDR3s include the opening cysteine and the closing phenylalanine or tryptophan. D genes are given only for firm matches. For some rows the clone size is stated as once, few or many, or as a class when expanded; others skip it.

clone_size: NA; d_call: NA; v_call: TRBV7-8; j_call: TRBJ2-7; cdr3_aa: CASSNPFEAGDEQYF; cdr3_nt: TGTGCCAGCAGCAACCCGTTCGAAGCTGGAGACGAGCAGTACTTC
clone_size: NA; d_call: TRBD2; v_call: TRBV28; j_call: TRBJ2-1; cdr3_aa: CASRGASGGQYNEQFF; cdr3_nt: TGTGCCAGCAGGGGGGCTAGCGGGGGCCAATACAATGAGCAGTTCTTC
clone_size: NA; d_call: NA; v_call: TRBV5-1; j_call: TRBJ1-1; cdr3_aa: CASSPLSLRGAFF; cdr3_nt: TGCGCCAGCAGTCCTCTATCCTTGAGGGGAGCTTTCTTT
clone_size: NA; d_call: NA; v_call: TRBV5-1; j_call: TRBJ2-7; cdr3_aa: CASSLRGDQQYF; cdr3_nt: TGCGCCAGCAGCTTGAGAGGGGACCAGCAGTACTTC
clone_size: once; d_call: NA; v_call: TRBV6-1; j_call: TRBJ2-6; cdr3_aa: CASSVLRVAGANVLTF; cdr3_nt: TGTGCCAGCAGTGTCCTGAGGGTGGCTGGGGCCAACGTCCTGACTTTC
clone_size: NA; d_call: NA; v_call: TRBV10-3; j_call: TRBJ2-6; cdr3_aa: CAISTKPCRYNRANVLTF; cdr3_nt: TGTGCCATCAGTACGAAACCCTGTAGATACAATCGGGCCAACGTCCTGACTTTC
clone_size: NA; d_call: TRBD1; v_call: TRBV6-6; j_call: TRBJ1-6; cdr3_aa: CASSSWTGGDSPLHF; cdr3_nt: TGTGCCAGCAGTTCCTGGACAGGGGGAGATTCACCCCTCCACTTT
clone_size: NA; d_call: NA; v_call: TRBV7-9; j_call: TRBJ1-6; cdr3_aa: CASSKGGSGSPLHF; cdr3_nt: TGTGCCAGCAGCAAGGGGGGTTCAGGTTCACCCCTCCACTTT
clone_size: NA; d_call: TRBD1; v_call: TRBV11-2; j_call: TRBJ2-1; cdr3_aa: CASSFRGGQGPYNEQFF; cdr3_nt: TGTGCCAGCAGCTTTAGGGGGGGACAGGGACCCTACAATGAGCAGTTCTTC
clone_size: few; d_call: NA; v_call: TRBV5-1; j_call: TRBJ1-6; cdr3_aa: CASRSADDSPLHF; cdr3_nt: TGCGCCAGCAGGTCCGCGGATGATTCACCCCTCCACTTT
clone_size: NA; d_call: NA; v_call: TRBV19; j_call: TRBJ2-3; cdr3_aa: CASSNIHLAANTDTQYF; cdr3_nt: TGTGCCAGTAGTAATATTCATTTGGCAGCGAACACAGATACGCAGTATTTT
clone_size: NA; d_call: NA; v_call: TRBV12-5; j_call: TRBJ1-1; cdr3_aa: CASGLVGAAAGTEAFF; cdr3_nt: TGTGCTAGTGGTTTGGTAGGGGCAGCGGCGGGTACTGAAGCTTTCTTT
clone_size: few; d_call: NA; v_call: TRBV29-1; j_call: TRBJ1-1; cdr3_aa: CSASTGTLNTEAFF; cdr3_nt: TGCAGCGCATCCACAGGGACTTTGAACACTGAAGCTTTCTTT
clone_size: NA; d_call: TRBD1; v_call: TRBV7-7; j_call: TRBJ2-7; cdr3_aa: CASSPGAPGQGDYEQYF; cdr3_nt: TGTGCTAGCAGCCCTGGAGCGCCGGGACAGGGTGACTACGAGCAGTACTTC
clone_size: NA; d_call: NA; v_call: TRBV6-5; j_call: TRBJ2-2; cdr3_aa: CASSKLGTGELFF; cdr3_nt: TGTGCCAGCAGTAAACTGGGGACCGGGGAGCTGTTTTTT
clone_size: NA; d_call: NA; v_call: TRBV19; j_call: TRBJ1-3; cdr3_aa: CASSGVEPPLNTIYF; cdr3_nt: TGTGCCAGCTCTGGGGTAGAGCCACCATTAAACACCATATATTTT
clone_size: NA; d_call: TRBD1; v_call: TRBV7-2; j_call: TRBJ1-1; cdr3_aa: CANSLGGWGTRDTEAFF; cdr3_nt: TGTGCCAACAGCTTAGGGGGCTGGGGGACAAGAGACACTGAAGCTTTCTTT
clone_size: NA; d_call: NA; v_call: TRBV29-1; j_call: TRBJ2-5; cdr3_aa: CSVEVQAQETQYF; cdr3_nt: TGCAGCGTTGAAGTACAGGCCCAAGAGACCCAGTACTTC
clone_size: NA; d_call: NA; v_call: TRBV7-2; j_call: TRBJ1-1; cdr3_aa: CASSPTRTEAFF; cdr3_nt: TGTGCCAGCAGCCCAACAAGGACTGAAGCTTTCTTT
clone_size: NA; d_call: NA; v_call: TRBV18; j_call: TRBJ2-5; cdr3_aa: CASSPGSQETQYF; cdr3_nt: TGTGCCAGCTCGCCGGGGAGCCAAGAGACCCAGTACTTC
clone_size: NA; d_call: NA; v_call: TRBV18; j_call: TRBJ2-3; cdr3_aa: CASSPPAVDTQYF; cdr3_nt: TGTGCCAGCTCACCTCCCGCGGTCGATACGCAGTATTTT
clone_size: NA; d_call: TRBD1; v_call: TRBV7-9; j_call: TRBJ1-5; cdr3_aa: CASSLASDNRGHQPQHF; cdr3_nt: TGTGCCAGCAGCTTAGCCAGTGATAACAGGGGTCATCAGCCCCAGCATTTT
clone_size: NA; d_call: TRBD1; v_call: TRBV5-6; j_call: TRBJ1-5; cdr3_aa: CASSLGTEAYSNQPQHF; cdr3_nt: TGTGCCAGCAGCCTCGGGACAGAAGCTTATAGCAATCAGCCCCAGCATTTT
clone_size: NA; d_call: TRBD1; v_call: TRBV5-5; j_call: TRBJ2-5; cdr3_aa: CASSLEGATETQYF; cdr3_nt: TGTGCCAGCAGCTTGGAGGGGGCTACGGAGACCCAGTACTTC
clone_size: NA; d_call: NA; v_call: TRBV30; j_call: TRBJ2-5; cdr3_aa: CAWSVRRGSQETQYF; cdr3_nt: TGTGCCTGGAGTGTACGCCGAGGGTCCCAAGAGACCCAGTACTTC
clone_size: NA; d_call: NA; v_call: TRBV2; j_call: TRBJ1-3; cdr3_aa: CATRGPGTIIGNTIYF; cdr3_nt: TGTGCCACCAGAGGCCCCGGAACCATCATTGGAAACACCATATATTTT
clone_size: NA; d_call: NA; v_call: TRBV7-2; j_call: TRBJ2-1; cdr3_aa: CASSHDRTYNEQFF; cdr3_nt: TGTGCCAGCAGCCACGACAGGACCTACAATGAGCAGTTCTTC
clone_size: NA; d_call: TRBD1; v_call: TRBV5-1; j_call: TRBJ1-6; cdr3_aa: CASRQGRYNSPLHF; cdr3_nt: TGCGCCAGCAGACAGGGGCGATATAATTCACCCCTCCACTTT
clone_size: NA; d_call: TRBD1; v_call: TRBV18; j_call: TRBJ1-4; cdr3_aa: CASSPGQGGLKLFF; cdr3_nt: TGTGCCAGCTCACCTGGACAGGGGGGTCTGAAACTGTTTTTT